These T cell receptor beta chains were read from a single sample in a study of cytomegalovirus exposure and HLA in healthy donors. Measured with immunoSEQ multiplex PCR; TCRdb has only the in-frame clones, and not every one. The table includes under 200,000 clones, roughly 80% detected once. The material sequenced was PBMCs. These receptors all stem from a man in his fifties or sixties in good health and CMV-seropositive. Both conserved end residues are part of each CDR3. The order of the fields is V gene, J gene, D gene, clone size, CDR3 DNA, CDR3 protein. The D gene is left open where the match is weak. Clone size is given for some rows only: seen once, a few or many times, or a class if the clone is expanded.

TRBV19	TRBJ2-3	TRBD2	.	TGTGCCAGTAGTACTTTTCTTACTAGCGGGGGGCTCACAGATACGCAGTATTTT	CASSTFLTSGGLTDTQYF
TRBV7-8	TRBJ2-3	TRBD2	few	TGTGCCAGCAGCTTTTCCCCACCTCTAGCGGAGAGCACAGATACGCAGTATTTT	CASSFSPPLAESTDTQYF
TRBV5-1	TRBJ1-6	TRBD1	.	TGCGCCAGCAGCCCGGGACAGGATAATTCACCCCTCCACTTT	CASSPGQDNSPLHF
TRBV5-1	TRBJ1-1	TRBD1	.	TGCGCCAGCAGCTTGGGACAGGGGACCACTGAAGCTTTCTTT	CASSLGQGTTEAFF
TRBV4-2	TRBJ2-2	TRBD1	.	TGTGCCAGCAGCCAATTAACACAGGGGACGCTGTTTTTT	CASSQLTQGTLFF
TRBV19	TRBJ2-6	TRBD1	.	TGTGCCAGTAGTATAGATCTCATAGGGGGCAGAATAAGATCTGGGGCCAACGTCCTGACTTTC	CASSIDLIGGRIRSGANVLTF
TRBV18	TRBJ1-5	.	once	TGTGCCAGCTCACCACGGGGGCTCTTACAGGGCGTCGGCAATCAGCCCCAGCATTTT	CASSPRGLLQGVGNQPQHF
TRBV11-2	TRBJ1-6	TRBD1	few	TGTGCCAGCAGCCCGACGGACAGGGGCAATTCACCCCTCCACTTT	CASSPTDRGNSPLHF
TRBV5-1	TRBJ1-2	.	.	.	CASSFGPGKDGYTF
TRBV6-5	TRBJ1-1	.	.	TGTGCCAGCAGTTATAGCCTCGGGGGGGCGGCCACTGAAGCTTTCTTT	CASSYSLGGAATEAFF
TRBV6-5	TRBJ2-7	.	.	TGTGCCAGCAGTTTAGATTTTTTTGGGACAAACTACGAGCAGTACTTC	CASSLDFFGTNYEQYF
TRBV10-3	TRBJ2-5	TRBD1	once	TGTGCCATCAGTGAGTCCGCGACAGGGGTTGTAGAGACCCAGTACTTC	CAISESATGVVETQYF
TRBV29-1	TRBJ2-7	.	.	TGCAGCGTTAACGGGGTCTCCTACGAGCAGTACTTC	CSVNGVSYEQYF
TRBV10-1	TRBJ2-3	.	.	TGCGCCAGCAGCTCAGGACACCCCGCAGATACGCAGTATTTT	CASSSGHPADTQYF
TRBV2	TRBJ2-5	TRBD2	.	TGTGCCAGCAGTGAAGCGCGGGGCGGGGGATTTCAAGAGACCCAGCACTTC	CASSEARGGGFQETQHF
TRBV19	TRBJ2-7	.	.	TGTGCCAGTAGTATTGGGGGCAGGGCAACCTACGAGCAGTACTTC	CASSIGGRATYEQYF
TRBV19	TRBJ2-2	.	once	TGTGCCAGTAGTTGGCAGGGGGGGAACACCGGGGAGCTGTTTTTT	CASSWQGGNTGELFF
TRBV7-6	TRBJ1-2	.	.	TGTGCCAGCAGCTCCGGTCGTAACTATGGCTACACCTTC	CASSSGRNYGYTF
TRBV23-1	TRBJ2-1	.	.	TGCGCCAGCAGTCAAAAACGGGGGACGTGCTACAATGAGCAGTTCTTC	CASSQKRGTCYNEQFF
TRBV7-2	TRBJ2-2	.	.	TGTGCCAGCAGACGGACAGCAGCGAACACCGGGGAGCTGTTTTTT	CASRRTAANTGELFF
TRBV2	TRBJ1-5	TRBD1	.	TGTGCCAGCAGCAGGGGGCTAGATCAGCCCCAGCATTTT	CASSRGLDQPQHF
TRBV5-1	TRBJ1-1	.	.	TGCGCCAGCAGCTTGAGACAGACGAACACTGAAGCTTTCTTT	CASSLRQTNTEAFF
TRBV6-5	TRBJ1-2	.	.	TGTGCCAGCAGCTCGACACCTACCAACTATGGCTACACCTTC	CASSSTPTNYGYTF
TRBV4-3	TRBJ2-7	.	.	TGCGCCAGCAGCCAAGATCGAGACAACTCCTACGAGCAGTACTTC	CASSQDRDNSYEQYF
TRBV9	TRBJ2-1	.	few	TGTGCCAGCAGCGTAGTAGAGCGCAATGAGCAGTTCTTC	CASSVVERNEQFF
TRBV7-3	TRBJ1-2	TRBD1	few	TGTGCCAGCAGCCCCGACAGGGGGTATAATGGCTACACCTTC	CASSPDRGYNGYTF
TRBV4-3	TRBJ2-3	TRBD2	.	TGCGCCAGCAGCCATTTTAGCGGGGGCACAGATACGCAGTATTTT	CASSHFSGGTDTQYF
TRBV5-5	TRBJ2-2	TRBD1	.	TGTGCCAGCAGCTTACTCTCTACAGGGGTAATTACCGGGGAGCTGTTTTTT	CASSLLSTGVITGELFF
TRBV4-3	TRBJ1-2	.	.	TGCGCCAGCAGCCAAGGTCAGGTTGCTAACTATGGCTACACCTTC	CASSQGQVANYGYTF
TRBV30	TRBJ2-2	.	.	TGTGCCTGGAGGCTTCGGGGGTTAAACACCGGGGAGCTGTTTTTT	CAWRLRGLNTGELFF
TRBV7-2	TRBJ1-1	.	.	TGTGCCAGCAGCTTAGCCCGGGATGACACTGAAGCTTTCTTT	CASSLARDDTEAFF
TRBV4-1	TRBJ1-3	TRBD1	.	TGCGCCAGCAGCCAAGGGGGCTTCGGACAGGCCTCTGGAAACACCATATATTTT	CASSQGGFGQASGNTIYF
TRBV28	TRBJ2-3	.	.	TGTGCCAGCAGCGGTGGGCCAGATACGCAGTATTTT	CASSGGPDTQYF
TRBV5-4	TRBJ1-1	TRBD1	once	TGTGCCAGCAGCCCCCTTGAGCGGGACAGGGGCACTGAAGCTTTCTTT	CASSPLERDRGTEAFF
TRBV2	TRBJ2-3	.	few	TGTGCCAGCAGTGAGGTCGGGAGCGCAGATACGCAGTATTTT	CASSEVGSADTQYF
TRBV10-3	TRBJ1-2	.	few	TGTGCCATCAGTGAACAGGGCCTTCCGCGAGGCTACACCTTC	CAISEQGLPRGYTF
TRBV11-2	TRBJ2-7	.	.	TGTGCCAGCACCTTCGTAAACGAGCAGTACTTC	CASTFVNEQYF
TRBV9	TRBJ1-3	TRBD1	.	TGTGCCAGCAGCCCGGGACAGGGCTTCTCTGGAAACACCATATATTTT	CASSPGQGFSGNTIYF
TRBV6-6	TRBJ1-5	TRBD1	.	TGTGCCAGCAGTAAGACAGGGGGAAATCAGCCCCAGCATTTT	CASSKTGGNQPQHF
TRBV5-5	TRBJ1-2	.	once	TGTGCCAGCAGCTTTTCGACACAATATGGCTACACCTTC	CASSFSTQYGYTF
TRBV7-7	TRBJ2-5	TRBD2	few	TGTGCCAGCAGTTTGGGCCTAGCGGGGGGGCGAGAGACCCAGTACTTC	CASSLGLAGGRETQYF
TRBV19	TRBJ2-7	.	.	TGTGCCAGTAGTACTGGGACAAGAGCCTACGAGCAGTACTTC	CASSTGTRAYEQYF
TRBV7-8	TRBJ1-1	TRBD1	once	TGTGCCAGCAGCCACATCCGGGACAGGGGGAACACTGAAGCTTTCTTT	CASSHIRDRGNTEAFF
TRBV2	TRBJ2-3	TRBD2	once	TGTGCCAGCCTAGCGGGACGGGGCACAGATACGCAGTATTTT	CASLAGRGTDTQYF
TRBV2	TRBJ1-5	.	.	TGTGCCAGCAGTGAATCGACGAGGGTAAATCAGCCCCAGCATTTT	CASSESTRVNQPQHF
TRBV5-1	TRBJ2-3	.	.	TGCGCCAGCAGCCCACCTGCGGCAGCAGATACGCAGTATTTT	CASSPPAAADTQYF
TRBV6-5	TRBJ2-5	.	few	TGTGCCAGCAGGGACTCCCGGGGGGAGACCCAGTACTTC	CASRDSRGETQYF
TRBV19	TRBJ2-2	.	.	TGTGCCAGTAGTATAGATCCCGGCAGGGCGAACACCGGGGAGCTGTTTTTT	CASSIDPGRANTGELFF
TRBV6-5	TRBJ1-1	.	.	TGTGCCAGCAGTCACAGGGAAATGAACACTGAAGCTTTCTTT	CASSHREMNTEAFF
TRBV7-2	TRBJ1-4	.	.	TGTGCCAGCAGCTTAGCGTACTCTCCCTCTTACCTAACTAATGAAAAACTGTTTTTT	CASSLAYSPSYLTNEKLFF
TRBV5-6	TRBJ1-4	TRBD1	few	TGTGCCAGCAGCCCTAGGGACAGACACGCAACTAATGAAAAACTGTTTTTT	CASSPRDRHATNEKLFF
TRBV5-8	TRBJ1-4	.	few	TGTGCCAGCAGCTCGGTCCCAAACACCGGGGAAAAACTGTTTTTT	CASSSVPNTGEKLFF
TRBV4-1	TRBJ2-3	TRBD2	.	TGCGCCAGCAGCCAAGAAGGACTAGCGGGGGGTGGAGATACGCAGTATTTT	CASSQEGLAGGGDTQYF
TRBV14	TRBJ1-1	.	.	TGTGCCAGCAGCCAATTCCCGGGTTGGGAAGCTTTCTTT	CASSQFPGWEAFF
TRBV7-9	TRBJ1-2	TRBD1	.	TGTGCCAGCAGCCTCTTTGACAGGGTCTCTGGCTACACCTTC	CASSLFDRVSGYTF
TRBV6-6	TRBJ1-1	.	.	TGTGCCAGCGCTCTAGAGGGCTTAAACACTGAAGCTTTCTTT	CASALEGLNTEAFF
TRBV7-2	TRBJ1-6	.	few	TGTGCCAGCAGCTCGGGGGTCCGGAATTCACCCCTCCACTTT	CASSSGVRNSPLHF
TRBV28	TRBJ2-3	TRBD2	.	TGTGCCAGCAGTCTACTAGCGGGGGTATCGGATACGCAGTATTTT	CASSLLAGVSDTQYF
TRBV28	TRBJ1-4	TRBD1	.	TGTGCCAGCAGCCCGACAGGGTACAATGAAAAACTGTTTTTT	CASSPTGYNEKLFF